These T cell receptor beta chains were read from a single sample in a study of T cells and copy number aberrations in small-cell lung cancer. TCRdb's copy holds only in-frame clones and misses some; the assay was immunoSEQ multiplex PCR. The data hold under 750 clones, with about 88% observed a single time. Sample: tumor tissue. All receptors derive from a man in his sixties with small cell lung cancer. Each CDR3 is given with its conserved first and last residue. The D gene is left open where the match is weak. A row's size may be missing; if present it is once, few, many or a size class.

TRBJ2-5,-,TRBV27,-,14,TGTGCCAGCTCTATTGGGGGGGGGCGAGAGACCCAGTACTTC,CASSIGGGRETQYF
TRBJ1-2,-,TRBV5-1,-,15,TGCGCCAGCAGCCCCACCGGGGGGATCATCTATGGCTACACCTTC,CASSPTGGIIYGYTF
TRBJ1-1,-,TRBV7-9,-,12,TGTGCCAGCAGCTTTGCGTCCCAAGCGGCTTTCTTT,CASSFASQAAFF
TRBJ2-7,TRBD1,TRBV30,-,14,TGTGCCTGGAATAGGGGGACAGGGCTCTACGAGCAGTACTTC,CAWNRGTGLYEQYF
TRBJ1-4,-,TRBV7-6,few,14,TGTGCCAGCAGCTCTCGGATAAACGGGGAAAAACTGTTTTTT,CASSSRINGEKLFF
TRBJ2-1,-,TRBV9,few,14,TGTGCCAGCAGCGAATCTAGGGACGTCGATGAGCAGTTCTTC,CASSESRDVDEQFF
TRBJ2-7,-,TRBV5-4,-,13,TGTGCCAGCAGCTTGGAAGGACCCTACGAGCAGTACTTC,CASSLEGPYEQYF
TRBJ2-1,-,TRBV14,-,12,TGTGCCAGCAGCCAAGAAGTGGGGGAGCAGTTCTTC,CASSQEVGEQFF
TRBJ2-1,TRBD1,TRBV5-1,once,16,TGCGCCAGCAGCTCCCGACAGGGGGGCTCCTACAATGAGCAGTTCTTC,CASSSRQGGSYNEQFF
TRBJ2-1,-,TRBV27,-,15,TGTGCCAGCAGTTTATCTGAGGGAGGCTACAATGAGCAGTTCTTC,CASSLSEGGYNEQFF
TRBJ2-1,TRBD1,TRBV5-6,-,15,TGTGCCAGCAGCTTCGGACAGGGGTTTGTAGATGAGCAGTTCTTC,CASSFGQGFVDEQFF
TRBJ2-3,-,TRBV30,-,13,TGTGCCTGGAGTGTACATAGCACAGATACGCAATATTTT,CAWSVHSTDTQYF
TRBJ2-3,-,TRBV30,few,14,TGTGCCTGGAATAACAGGGTCCGGCCAGATACGCAGTATTTT,CAWNNRVRPDTQYF
TRBJ2-5,-,TRBV7-9,-,14,TGTGCCAGCAGCTTTTCAGTGACCCGAGAGACCCAGTACTTC,CASSFSVTRETQYF
TRBJ1-2,TRBD1,TRBV6-6,-,15,TGTGCCAGCAGTACGGGACAGGTACCACTCTATGGCTACACCTTC,CASSTGQVPLYGYTF
TRBJ1-1,-,TRBV6-5,-,14,TGTGCCAGCAGTTACTTGCAAGGGAACACTGAAGCTTTCTTT,CASSYLQGNTEAFF
TRBJ1-5,-,TRBV20-1,-,10,TGCAGTGCTCCAAATCAGCCCCAGCATTTT,CSAPNQPQHF
TRBJ1-5,-,TRBV5-1,few,13,TGCGCCAGCAGCTTGGGTGACGGGCTAGCCCAGCATTTT,CASSLGDGLAQHF
TRBJ2-3,-,TRBV9,-,16,TGTGCCAGCAGCCCCTGGGGGCCTAGCGACACAGATACGCAGTATTTT,CASSPWGPSDTDTQYF
TRBJ2-1,TRBD2,TRBV10-1,-,14,TGCGCCAGCAGTGAGTCCCCTAGCGGTAGTGAGCAGTTCTTC,CASSESPSGSEQFF
TRBJ1-1,-,TRBV6-5,-,11,TGTGCCAGCAAGACTCCCCGTGAAGCTTTCTTT,CASKTPREAFF
TRBJ1-5,-,TRBV6-1,-,10,TGTGCCAGCAGTGAAAGGGCCCAGCATTTT,CASSERAQHF
TRBJ2-3,TRBD2,TRBV6-1,few,13,TGTGCCAGCAATTACGGGGGGGGAGATACGCAGTATTTT,CASNYGGGDTQYF
TRBJ1-4,-,TRBV4-1,-,13,TGCGCCACCCGAGGGGGATGGGATGAAAAACTGTTTTTT,CATRGGWDEKLFF
TRBJ2-3,TRBD1,TRBV9,few,14,TGTGCCAGCAGCGTGCCTGACAGGGGAGATACGCAGTATTTT,CASSVPDRGDTQYF
TRBJ2-7,-,TRBV6-5,-,13,TGTGCCAGCAGTTACTCGGACGGATACGAGCAGTACTTC,CASSYSDGYEQYF
TRBJ2-3,TRBD2,TRBV6-1,-,15,TGTGCCAGCAGCAGCGGGACCATGCGCACAGATACGCAGTATTTT,CASSSGTMRTDTQYF
TRBJ2-2,-,TRBV5-1,once,15,TGCGCCAGCAGCTTGGCGTCGAACTCCCGTGGGGAGCTGTTTTTT,CASSLASNSRGELFF
TRBJ2-2,TRBD2,TRBV10-3,-,14,TGTGCCACCAAGGGACTAGCGTCCACCGGGGAGCTGTTTTTT,CATKGLASTGELFF
TRBJ2-2,-,TRBV7-9,-,13,TGTGCCAGTAATAAACGAGAGTCCGGGGAGCTGTTTTTT,CASNKRESGELFF
TRBJ2-7,-,TRBV5-1,-,14,TGCGCCAGCAGCTTGGGTGGAGAAACCTACGAGCAGTACTTC,CASSLGGETYEQYF
TRBJ1-4,-,TRBV5-6,-,17,TGTGCCAGCAGCTTGGGTCGGAGAGATGCAACTAATGAAAAACTGTTTTTT,CASSLGRRDATNEKLFF
TRBJ2-3,TRBD2,TRBV7-8,-,14,TGTGCCAGCAGCTTAGTAGGACTAGCAGATACGCAGTATTTT,CASSLVGLADTQYF